The next 7 T cell receptor beta chains were all read from a single sample in a study of control samples from healthy donors and cancer patients. Sequencing used immunoSEQ multiplex PCR; TCRdb keeps in-frame clones, though not all of them. The table shows 150,000 or so clones, with 93% occurring only once. Specimen: blood. These TCRs come from a man aged 18-30 years in good health.

This clone was observed a single time. The chain has TRBV14 and TRBJ2-1; 7 nucleotides line up with TRBD1. V lost 7 bases to trimming and J lost 10 bases; unmatched junction nucleotides: 7. The CDR3 consists of 12 residues. The germline gives CDR1 SGHDN, CDR2 FVKESK. The CDR3 DNA sequence: TGTGCCAGCACGCAGGGGGTACTGGAGCAGTTCTTC. Translated, it gives CASTQGVLEQFF.

This sequence joins TRBV30 and TRBJ2-5; 9 nucleotides align to TRBD2. Looked up from germline, CDR1 is GTSNPN and CDR2 is SVGIG (reference sequence). The V and J ends lost 3 bases and 4 bases, in that order; junction bases with no gene match: 3. The CDR3 extends over 13 amino acids. CDR3 loop: CAWSKGLAETQYF. The CDR3 nucleotides are TGTGCCTGGAGCAAGGGACTAGCAGAGACCCAGTACTTC.

This chain uses TRBV3-1 (or the pseudogene TRBV3-2) with TRBJ2-2; D call uncertain. The CDR3 has 17 amino acids. Trimming took 3 bases from V and 4 from J, leaving 18 bases between them. CDR1 and CDR2 from the germline V gene are LGHDT and YNNKEL (reference sequence). Here the CDR3 reads CASSQADTPLSTGELFF. Written as DNA, the CDR3 is TGTGCCAGCAGCCAGGCTGACACCCCCCTTAGCACCGGGGAGCTGTTTTTT.

In its sample, this clone was seen once. The V and J genes are TRBV19 and TRBJ1-3; D not resolved. This CDR3 spans 12 amino acids. V was pared by 3 bases and J by 4 bases, with 4 bases between. Looked up from germline, CDR1 is LNHDA and CDR2 is SQIVND (reference sequence). The CDR3 bases are TGTGCCAGTAGTATTGGAGGAAACACCATATATTTT. It encodes CASSIGGNTIYF.

The rearrangement uses TRBV7-6 and TRBJ1-4; D call uncertain. The CDR3 has 15 residues. Germline V gene data show CDR1 as SGHVS and CDR2 as FNYEAQ. V was cut by 1 base and J by 4 bases, with 10 bases left in between. The CDR3 bases are TGTGCCAGCAGCTTAGGACGGTTCCGTAATGAAAAACTGTTTTTT. It is translated as CASSLGRFRNEKLFF.

The table lists this clone with a count of one. This chain links TRBV4-1 with TRBJ2-5, with TRBD1 identical over 12 bases. The CDR3 has 19 amino acids. Per germline, CDR1 MGHRA and CDR2 YSYEKL. The V gene end was trimmed by 0 bases and the J gene end by 4 bases; junction bases not matched to a gene: 12. CDR3 DNA sequence: TGCGCCAGCAGCCAAGATCTCGGGACAGGGGGCAGGAGTAGAGAGACCCAGTACTTC. It specifies CASSQDLGTGGRSRETQYF.

The chain joins TRBV7-9 to TRBJ2-7; the D gene is possibly TRBD2 (7 bases). V shed 5 bases and J shed 5 bases, with 19 bases lying between them. The CDR3 is 15 residues long. CDR1 and CDR2 (germline): SEHNR, FQNEAQ (reference sequence). The CDR3 here is CASSQGRGKFHEQYF. CDR3 bases: TGTGCCAGCAGCCAAGGGAGGGGGAAGTTCCACGAGCAGTACTTC.